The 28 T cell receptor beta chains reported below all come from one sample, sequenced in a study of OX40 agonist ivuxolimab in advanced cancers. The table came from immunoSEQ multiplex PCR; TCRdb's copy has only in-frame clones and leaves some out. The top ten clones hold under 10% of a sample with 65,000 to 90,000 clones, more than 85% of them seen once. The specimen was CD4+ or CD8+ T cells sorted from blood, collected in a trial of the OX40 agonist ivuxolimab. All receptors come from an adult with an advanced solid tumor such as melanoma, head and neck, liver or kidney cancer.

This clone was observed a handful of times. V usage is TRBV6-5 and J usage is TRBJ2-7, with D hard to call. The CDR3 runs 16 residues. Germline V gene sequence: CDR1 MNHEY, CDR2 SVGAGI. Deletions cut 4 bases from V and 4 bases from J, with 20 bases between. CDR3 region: CASSSLASPVPYEQYF. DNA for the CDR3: TGTGCCAGCAGTTCCCTCGCGTCACCCGTCCCGTACGAGCAGTACTTC.

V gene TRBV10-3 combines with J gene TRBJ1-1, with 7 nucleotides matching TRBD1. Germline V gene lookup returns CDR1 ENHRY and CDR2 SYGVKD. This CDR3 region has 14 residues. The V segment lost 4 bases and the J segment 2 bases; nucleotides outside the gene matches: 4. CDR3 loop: CAISAWDSNTEAFF. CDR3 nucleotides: TGTGCCATCAGTGCATGGGACAGCAACACTGAAGCTTTCTTT.

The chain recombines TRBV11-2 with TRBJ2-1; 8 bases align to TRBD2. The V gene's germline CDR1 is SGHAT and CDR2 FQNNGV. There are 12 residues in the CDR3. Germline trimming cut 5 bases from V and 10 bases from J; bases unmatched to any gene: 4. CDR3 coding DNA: TGTGCCAGCAGCCCGGGGGGGCCCGAGCAGTTCTTC. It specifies CASSPGGPEQFF.

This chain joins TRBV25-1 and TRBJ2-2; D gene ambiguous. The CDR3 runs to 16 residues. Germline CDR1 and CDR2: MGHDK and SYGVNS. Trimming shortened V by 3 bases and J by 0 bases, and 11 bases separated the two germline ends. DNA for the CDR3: TGTGCCAGCAGTGATATCGACCAAACGAACACCGGGGAGCTGTTTTTT. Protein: CASSDIDQTNTGELFF.

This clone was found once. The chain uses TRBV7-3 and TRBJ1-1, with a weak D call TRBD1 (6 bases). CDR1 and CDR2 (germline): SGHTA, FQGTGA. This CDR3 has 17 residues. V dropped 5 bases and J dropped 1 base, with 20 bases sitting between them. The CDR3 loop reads CASSPYLGGLGNTEAFF. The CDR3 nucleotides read TGTGCCAGCAGCCCATACCTTGGGGGGCTGGGGAACACTGAAGCTTTCTTT.

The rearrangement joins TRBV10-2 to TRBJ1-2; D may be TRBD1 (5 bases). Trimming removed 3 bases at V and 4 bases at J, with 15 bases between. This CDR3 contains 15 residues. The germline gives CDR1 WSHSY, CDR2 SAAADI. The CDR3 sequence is CASSERWGAGYGYTF. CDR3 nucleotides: TGCGCCAGCAGTGAAAGGTGGGGCGCGGGCTATGGCTACACCTTC.

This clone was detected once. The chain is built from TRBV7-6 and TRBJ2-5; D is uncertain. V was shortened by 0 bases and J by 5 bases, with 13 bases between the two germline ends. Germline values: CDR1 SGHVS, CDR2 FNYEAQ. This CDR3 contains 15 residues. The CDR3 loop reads CASSLAGSVGETQYF. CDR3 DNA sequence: TGTGCCAGCAGCTTAGCGGGCAGTGTGGGGGAGACCCAGTACTTC. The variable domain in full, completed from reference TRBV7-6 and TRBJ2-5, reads GAGVSQSPRYKVTKRGQDVALRCDPISGHVSLYWYRQALGQGPEFLTYFNYEAQQDKSGLPNDRFSAERPEGSISTLTIQRTEQRDSAMYRCASSLAGSVGETQYFGPGTRLLVL.

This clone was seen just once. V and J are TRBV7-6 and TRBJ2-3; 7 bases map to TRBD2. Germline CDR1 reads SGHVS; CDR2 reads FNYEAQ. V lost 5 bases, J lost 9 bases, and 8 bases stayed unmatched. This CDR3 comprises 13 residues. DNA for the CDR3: TGTGCCAGCAGCCACCTGAGCGGGGACACGCAGTATTTT. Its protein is CASSHLSGDTQYF.

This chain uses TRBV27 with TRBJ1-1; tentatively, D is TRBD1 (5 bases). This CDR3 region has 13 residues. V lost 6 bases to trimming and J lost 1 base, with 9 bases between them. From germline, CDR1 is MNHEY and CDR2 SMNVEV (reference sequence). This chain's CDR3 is CASRTGQNTEAFF. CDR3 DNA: TGTGCCAGCAGGACCGGACAGAACACTGAAGCTTTCTTT.

The DNA of the CDR3 is TGTGCCAGCAGCTCCCGGGACAGGGTGGAGACCCAGTACTTC. Protein sequence: CASSSRDRVETQYF. The chain couples TRBV11-3 to TRBJ2-5; 9 bases align to TRBD1. Germline V gene sequence: CDR1 SGHNT, CDR2 YENEEA. With V trimmed by 4 bases and J by 5 bases, 5 bases remained unmatched. The CDR3 runs to 14 residues.

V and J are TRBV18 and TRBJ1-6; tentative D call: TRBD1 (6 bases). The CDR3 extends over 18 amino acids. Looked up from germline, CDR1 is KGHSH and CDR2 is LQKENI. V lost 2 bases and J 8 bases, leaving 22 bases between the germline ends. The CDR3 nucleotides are TGTGCCAGCTCACCATGGTGGGTCGGCGTACAGGGAGATTCACCCCTCCACTTT. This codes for CASSPWWVGVQGDSPLHF.

The CDR3: CASSIAGVSYNEQFF. Written as DNA, the CDR3 is TGTGCCAGTAGTATAGCTGGGGTATCCTACAATGAGCAGTTCTTC. The rearrangement uses TRBV19 and TRBJ2-1; no reliable D call. The V and J ends lost 1 base and 1 base respectively, with 8 bases between them. The germline V gene encodes CDR1 LNHDA and CDR2 SQIVND (reference sequence). This CDR3 has 15 residues.

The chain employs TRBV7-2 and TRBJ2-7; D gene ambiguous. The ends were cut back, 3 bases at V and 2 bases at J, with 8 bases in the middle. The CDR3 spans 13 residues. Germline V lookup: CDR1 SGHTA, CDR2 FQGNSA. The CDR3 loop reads CASSFYGAYEQYF. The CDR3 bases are TGTGCCAGCAGCTTCTACGGAGCCTACGAGCAGTACTTC.

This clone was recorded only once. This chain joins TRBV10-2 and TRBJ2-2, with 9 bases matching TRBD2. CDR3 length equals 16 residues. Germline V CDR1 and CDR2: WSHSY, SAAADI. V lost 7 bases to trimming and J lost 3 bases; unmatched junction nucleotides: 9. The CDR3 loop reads CASMKSGGLYTGELFF. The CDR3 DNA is TGCGCCAGCATGAAAAGCGGGGGGTTATACACCGGGGAGCTGTTTTTT.

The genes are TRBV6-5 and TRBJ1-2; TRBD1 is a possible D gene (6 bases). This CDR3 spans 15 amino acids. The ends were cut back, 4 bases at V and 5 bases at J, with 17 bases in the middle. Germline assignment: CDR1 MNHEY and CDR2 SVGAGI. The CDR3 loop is CASSSNPQGSYGYTF. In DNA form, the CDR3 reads TGTGCCAGCAGTTCCAACCCTCAGGGGTCGTATGGCTACACCTTC.

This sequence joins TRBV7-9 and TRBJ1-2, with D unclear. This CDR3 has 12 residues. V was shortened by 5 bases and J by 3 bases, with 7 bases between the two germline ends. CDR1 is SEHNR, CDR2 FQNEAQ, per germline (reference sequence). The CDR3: CASSLNDYGYTF. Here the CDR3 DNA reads TGTGCCAGCAGCCTAAATGACTATGGCTACACCTTC.

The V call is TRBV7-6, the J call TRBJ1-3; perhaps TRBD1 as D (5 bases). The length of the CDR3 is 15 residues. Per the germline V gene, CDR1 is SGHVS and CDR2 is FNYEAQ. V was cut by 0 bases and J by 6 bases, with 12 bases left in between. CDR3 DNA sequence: TGTGCCAGCAGCTTAGCCGGGGGGGACTTAAACACCATATATTTT. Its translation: CASSLAGGDLNTIYF.

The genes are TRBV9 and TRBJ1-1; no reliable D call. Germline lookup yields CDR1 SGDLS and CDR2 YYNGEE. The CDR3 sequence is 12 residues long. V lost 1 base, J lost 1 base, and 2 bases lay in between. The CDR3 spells CASSVQNTEAFF. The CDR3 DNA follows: TGTGCCAGCAGCGTACAGAACACTGAAGCTTTCTTT.

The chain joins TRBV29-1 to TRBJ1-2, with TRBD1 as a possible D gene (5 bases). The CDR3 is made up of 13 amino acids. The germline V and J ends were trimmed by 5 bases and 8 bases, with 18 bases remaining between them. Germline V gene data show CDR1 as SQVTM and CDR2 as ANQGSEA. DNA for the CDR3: TGCAGCGTTAGGGGCCGGCTTATGGAGGGCTACACCTTC. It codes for CSVRGRLMEGYTF.

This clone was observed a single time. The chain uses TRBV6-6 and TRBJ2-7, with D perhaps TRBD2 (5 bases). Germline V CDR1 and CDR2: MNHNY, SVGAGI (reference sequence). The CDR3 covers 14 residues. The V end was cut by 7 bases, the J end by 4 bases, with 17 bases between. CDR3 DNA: TGTGCCAGCACCGACGAGGAGGAACAGTACGAGCAGTACTTC. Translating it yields CASTDEEEQYEQYF.

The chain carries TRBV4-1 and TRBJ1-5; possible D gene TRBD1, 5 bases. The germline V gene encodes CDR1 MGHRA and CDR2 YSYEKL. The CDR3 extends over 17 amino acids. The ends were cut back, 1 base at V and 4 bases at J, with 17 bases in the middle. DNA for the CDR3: TGCGCCAGCAGCCAAGGGCCAGCGGGGGGGAATAATCAGCCCCAGCATTTT. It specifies CASSQGPAGGNNQPQHF.

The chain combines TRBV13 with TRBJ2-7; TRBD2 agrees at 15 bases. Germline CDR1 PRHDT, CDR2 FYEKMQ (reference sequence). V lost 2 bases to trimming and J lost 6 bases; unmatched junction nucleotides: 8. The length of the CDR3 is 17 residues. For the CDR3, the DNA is TGTGCCAGCAGCTTAACCCCCGGACTAGCGGGGGGGCCCGAGCAGTACTTC. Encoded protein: CASSLTPGLAGGPEQYF.

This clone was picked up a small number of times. The DNA of the CDR3 is TGTGCCAGCAGGGGGGACAGGGGCTATGGCTACACCTTC. It specifies CASRGDRGYGYTF. The chain employs TRBV25-1 and TRBJ1-2, with 10 bases lining up with TRBD1. Per germline, CDR1 MGHDK and CDR2 SYGVNS. Unmatched junction bases numbered 2, after V lost 6 bases and J lost 4 bases. This CDR3 is 13 amino acids long.

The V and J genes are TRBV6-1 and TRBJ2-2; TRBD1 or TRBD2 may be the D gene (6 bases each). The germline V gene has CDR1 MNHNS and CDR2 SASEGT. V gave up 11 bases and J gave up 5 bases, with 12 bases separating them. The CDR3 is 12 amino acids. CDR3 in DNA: TGTGCCGCACGAGGGGGGACCGGGGAGCTGTTTTTT. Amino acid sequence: CAARGGTGELFF.

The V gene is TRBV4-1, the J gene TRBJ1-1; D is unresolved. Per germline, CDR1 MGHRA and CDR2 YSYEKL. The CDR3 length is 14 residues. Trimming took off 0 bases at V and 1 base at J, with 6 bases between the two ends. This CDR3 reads CASSQERWNTEAFF. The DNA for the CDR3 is TGCGCCAGCAGCCAAGAGAGATGGAACACTGAAGCTTTCTTT.

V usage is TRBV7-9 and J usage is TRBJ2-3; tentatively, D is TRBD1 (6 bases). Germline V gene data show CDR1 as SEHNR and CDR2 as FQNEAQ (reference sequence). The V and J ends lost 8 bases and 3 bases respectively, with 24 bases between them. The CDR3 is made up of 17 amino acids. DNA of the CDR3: TGTGCCAGCCCCGTCCCCCACACAGGGAACCCTACAGATACGCAGTATTTT. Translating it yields CASPVPHTGNPTDTQYF.

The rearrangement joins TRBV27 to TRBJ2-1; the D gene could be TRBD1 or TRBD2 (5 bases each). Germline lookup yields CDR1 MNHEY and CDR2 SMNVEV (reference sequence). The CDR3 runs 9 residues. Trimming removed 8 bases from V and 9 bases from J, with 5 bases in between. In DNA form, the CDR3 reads TGTGCCAGCGGGGGTGAGCAGTTCTTC. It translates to CASGGEQFF.

The CDR3 is CASSLGSDTQYF. CDR3 nucleotides: TGTGCCAGCAGCTTAGGCTCAGATACGCAGTATTTT. The chain uses TRBV11-3 and TRBJ2-3; D not resolved. V gave up 1 base and J gave up 4 bases, with 3 bases separating them. This CDR3 region has 12 residues. Germline values: CDR1 SGHNT, CDR2 YENEEA.